Listed here are 9 T cell receptor beta chains from one sample, sequenced in a study of PD-L1 blockade in urothelial cancer. The data were produced by immunoSEQ multiplex PCR, yet TCRdb's version contains in-frame clones alone and is incomplete. The sample carries about 50,000 clones, around 83% recorded once. As for time point: pretreatment peripheral blood. The sequenced sample was PBMCs, obtained around atezolizumab (anti-PD-L1) treatment. These receptors were taken from a man in his 60s with urothelial cancer.

The V call is TRBV30, the J call TRBJ1-5; TRBD1 matches at 9 bases. After removal of 5 bases from V and 7 bases from J, the junction contained 6 bases not matched to a gene. The V gene's germline CDR1 is GTSNPN and CDR2 SVGIG (reference sequence). The CDR3 spans 13 residues. CDR3 loop: CAWGGQGGQPQHF. The DNA of the CDR3 is TGTGCCTGGGGGGGACAGGGCGGGCAGCCCCAGCATTTT. Filled out from reference TRBV30 and TRBJ1-5, the complete variable domain reads SQTIHQWPATLVQPVGSPLSLECTVEGTSNPNLYWYRQAAGRGLQLLFYSVGIGQISSEVPQNLSASRPQDRQFILSSKKLLLSDSGFYLCAWGGQGGQPQHFGDGTRLSIL.

The rearrangement joins TRBV29-1 to TRBJ2-2, with 10 positions matching TRBD1. The junction had 7 bases not matched to a gene; V was cut back by 5 bases and J by 4 bases. Germline V gives CDR1 SQVTM, CDR2 ANQGSEA. The CDR3 length is 15 residues. The CDR3 is CSVIATGGSTGELFF. The CDR3 DNA reads TGCAGCGTTATAGCGACAGGGGGCTCCACCGGGGAGCTGTTTTTT.

The chain uses TRBV4-3 and TRBJ2-1; 10 bases are a match to TRBD2. This CDR3 is 17 amino acids long. The V gene's germline CDR1 is LGHNA and CDR2 YSLEER. V lost 0 bases and J lost 4; bases outside the gene matches: 6. The CDR3: CASSQDEGLAVYNEQFF. In DNA, the CDR3 is TGCGCCAGCAGCCAAGATGAAGGACTAGCGGTTTACAATGAGCAGTTCTTC.

V and J are TRBV6-1 and TRBJ1-5, with D unclear. This CDR3 has 13 amino acids. CDR1 is MNHNS, CDR2 SASEGT, per germline. The V end lost 3 bases, the J end lost 5 bases, and 8 bases lay between the germline ends. In DNA, the CDR3 is TGTGCCAGCAGTGACAGGATCTATCAGCCCCAGCATTTT. Translating it yields CASSDRIYQPQHF.

CDR3 residues: CASSQLAGSTDTQYF. CDR3 DNA sequence: TGCGCCAGCAGCCAACTAGCGGGGAGCACAGATACGCAGTATTTT. This rearrangement joins TRBV5-1 to TRBJ2-3; TRBD2 matches 10 bases. V trimming: 4 bases; J trimming: 0 bases; junction bases outside the gene matches: 2. Germline assignment: CDR1 SGHRS and CDR2 YFSETQ. The CDR3 is 15 amino acids.

The chain recombines TRBV4-1 with TRBJ2-7; TRBD2 aligns across 10 bases. Germline loops: CDR1 MGHRA, CDR2 YSYEKL. V lost 2 bases, J lost 0 bases, and 7 bases stayed unmatched. The CDR3 sequence is 17 residues long. The CDR3 region has the DNA TGCGCCAGCAGCCAACGTCTTGCTAGCGGGAGCTCCTACGAGCAGTACTTC. It yields the protein CASSQRLASGSSYEQYF.

The V and J genes are TRBV5-5 and TRBJ1-3, with 8 bases fitting TRBD1. V shed 4 bases, J shed 2 bases, and the junction held 2 bases outside the gene matches. Germline V gene data show CDR1 as SGHKS and CDR2 as YYEKEE (reference sequence). The CDR3 has 14 amino acids. The CDR3 DNA follows: TGTGCCAGCAGCCAGACAGGGGCTGGAAACACCATATATTTT. This translates into CASSQTGAGNTIYF.

V usage is TRBV18 and J usage is TRBJ2-1, with D perhaps TRBD1 (6 bases). V was cut by 6 bases and J by 0 bases, with 12 bases left in between. The CDR3 sequence is 15 residues long. From germline, CDR1 is KGHSH and CDR2 LQKENI. The CDR3: CASSKDSYSYNEQFF. The CDR3 nucleotides read TGTGCCAGCTCGAAGGACAGTTACTCCTACAATGAGCAGTTCTTC.

The J gene is TRBJ1-1, the V gene TRBV14; the D gene is possibly TRBD1 (6 bases). The CDR3 has 15 residues. V lost 0 bases and J 5 bases, leaving 13 bases between the germline ends. CDR1 and CDR2 (germline): SGHDN, FVKESK. Here the CDR3 reads CASSQERIQGTEAFF. The CDR3 nucleotides read TGTGCCAGCAGCCAAGAAAGAATTCAGGGGACTGAAGCTTTCTTT.